This TCR beta chain was retrieved from a study of OX40 agonist ivuxolimab in advanced cancers. Looking at the study overall: Past anti-PD-1, anti-PD-L1 or anti-CTLA-4 therapy was accepted, and 30% to 50% had received some. Study results and caveats: CD8+ T cells were the subset that, on average, had more expanded clones than CD4+.

Germline CDR1 is MNHEY and CDR2 is SMNVEV (reference sequence). The trim removed 7 bases at V and 6 bases at J, leaving 10 bases unmatched. The CDR3 extends over 16 amino acids. Using immunoSEQ multiplex PCR, the repertoire was profiled, and TCRdb retains in-frame clones only, with some absent. The data hold some 45,000 clones, with 86% observed a single time. This clone was found once. As yet, its antigen is unknown. This chain links TRBV27 with TRBJ1-6; 9 positions agree with TRBD1. Material: CD4+ or CD8+ T cells sorted from blood, obtained in a trial of the OX40 agonist ivuxolimab. This clonotype was sampled from an adult with an advanced solid tumor such as melanoma, head and neck, liver or kidney cancer. In DNA, the CDR3 is TGTGCCAGCACACACACCGGGACAGGGTTTAATTCACCCCTCCACTTT. Translating gives CASTHTGTGFNSPLHF.